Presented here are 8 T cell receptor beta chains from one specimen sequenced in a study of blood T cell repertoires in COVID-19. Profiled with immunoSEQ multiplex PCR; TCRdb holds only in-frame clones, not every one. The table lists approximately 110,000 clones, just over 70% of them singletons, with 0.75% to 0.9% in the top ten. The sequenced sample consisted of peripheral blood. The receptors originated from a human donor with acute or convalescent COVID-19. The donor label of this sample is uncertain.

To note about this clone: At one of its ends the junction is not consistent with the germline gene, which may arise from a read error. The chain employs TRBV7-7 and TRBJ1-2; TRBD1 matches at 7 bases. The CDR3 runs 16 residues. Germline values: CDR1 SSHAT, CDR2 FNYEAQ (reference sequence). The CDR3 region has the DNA TGTGCTAGCAGCTTAGGCCCCTCACAGGGGAACTATGGCTACACCTTC. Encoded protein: CASSLGPSQGNYGYTF. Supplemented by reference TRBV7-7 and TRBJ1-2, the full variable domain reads GAGVSQSPRYKVTKRGQDVTLRCDPISSHATLYWYQQALGQGPEFLTYFNYEAQPDKSGLPSDRFSAERPEGSISTLTIQRTEQRDSAMYRCASSLGPSQGNYGYTFGSGTRLTVV.

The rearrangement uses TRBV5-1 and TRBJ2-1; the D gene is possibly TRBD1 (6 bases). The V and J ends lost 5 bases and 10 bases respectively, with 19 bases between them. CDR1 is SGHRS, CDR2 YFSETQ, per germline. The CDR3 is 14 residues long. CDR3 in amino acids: CASSLRDILVEQFF. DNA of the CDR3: TGCGCCAGCAGTTTACGGGACATCCTTGTCGAGCAGTTCTTC.

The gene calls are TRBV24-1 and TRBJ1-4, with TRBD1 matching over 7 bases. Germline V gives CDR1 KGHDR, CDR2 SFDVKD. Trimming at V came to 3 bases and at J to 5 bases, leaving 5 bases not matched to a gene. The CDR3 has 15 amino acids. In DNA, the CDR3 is TGTGCCACCAGTGATAAGGGGACAGCAAATGAAAAACTGTTTTTT. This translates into CATSDKGTANEKLFF.

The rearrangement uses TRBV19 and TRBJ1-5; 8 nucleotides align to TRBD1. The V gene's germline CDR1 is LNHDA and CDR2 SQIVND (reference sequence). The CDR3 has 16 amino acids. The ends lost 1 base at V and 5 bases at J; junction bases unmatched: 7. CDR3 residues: CASSIGGGRGHQPQHF. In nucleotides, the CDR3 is TGTGCCAGTAGTATAGGGGGAGGCAGGGGGCATCAGCCCCAGCATTTT.

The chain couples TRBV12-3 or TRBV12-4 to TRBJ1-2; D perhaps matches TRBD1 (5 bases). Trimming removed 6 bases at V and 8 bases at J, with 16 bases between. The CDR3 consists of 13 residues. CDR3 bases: TGTGCCAGCAGCCTGGGACTTAAGTCCGGCTACACCTTC. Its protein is CASSLGLKSGYTF.

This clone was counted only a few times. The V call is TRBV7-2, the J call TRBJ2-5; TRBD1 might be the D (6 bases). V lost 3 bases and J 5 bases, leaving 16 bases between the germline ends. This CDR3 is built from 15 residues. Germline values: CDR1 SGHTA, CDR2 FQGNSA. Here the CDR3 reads CASSFRQAHGETQYF. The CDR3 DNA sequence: TGTGCCAGCAGCTTTCGACAGGCCCACGGGGAGACCCAGTACTTC.

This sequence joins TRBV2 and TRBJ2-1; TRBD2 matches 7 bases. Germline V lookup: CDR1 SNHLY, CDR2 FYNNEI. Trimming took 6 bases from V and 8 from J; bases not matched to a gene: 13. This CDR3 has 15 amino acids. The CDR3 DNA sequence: TGTGCCAGCAGAACCGGGACTACCGTCTCCCATGAGCAGTTCTTC. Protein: CASRTGTTVSHEQFF.

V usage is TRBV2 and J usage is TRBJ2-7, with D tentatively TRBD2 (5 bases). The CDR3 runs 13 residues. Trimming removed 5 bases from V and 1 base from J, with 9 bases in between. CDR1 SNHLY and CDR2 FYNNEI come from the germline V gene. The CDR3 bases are TGTGCCAGCAGTTCGACTAATTCCTACGAGCAGTACTTC. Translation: CASSSTNSYEQYF.